These T cell receptor beta chains were read from a single sample in a study of blood T cells in healthy people across ages. TCRdb re-called the 5' RACE reads with MiXCR, one entry per CDR3 protein. This sample has about a million distinct CDR3 sequences, with roughly half found just once. Sequenced material: blood. The source of these receptors is a woman aged 55-75 years in good health. CDR3s include the opening cysteine and the closing phenylalanine or tryptophan. The D gene is left open where the match is weak. A row's size may be missing; if present it is once, few, many or a size class.

v_call	j_call	d_call	clone_size	cdr3_nt	cdr3_aa
TRBV4-2	TRBJ2-7	.	.	TGTGCCAGCAGCCCCCTGGAGACTAGAAGTTTCGACGAGCAGTACTTC	CASSPLETRSFDEQYF
TRBV6-6	TRBJ1-4	.	.	TGTGCCAGCAGTTTTCCTTCCGGGGGCGCGCGTGAAAAACTGTTTTTT	CASSFPSGGAREKLFF
TRBV25-1	TRBJ2-5	TRBD2	.	TGTGTCAGCAGTGAATATAATAGCGGGAGACTGGAGACCCAGTACTTC	CVSSEYNSGRLETQYF
TRBV6-6	TRBJ2-3	.	few	TGTGCCAGCAGCCATTCCCTAAGGGCTGATACGCAGTATTTT	CASSHSLRADTQYF
TRBV7-2	TRBJ2-1	.	.	TGTGCCAGCAGCTACGGCCGTACGTCCTACAATGAGCAGTTCTTC	CASSYGRTSYNEQFF
TRBV5-1	TRBJ1-1	.	.	TGCGCCAGCAGCTTGATCTCAGCCAACCCAAACACTGAAGCTTTCTTT	CASSLISANPNTEAFF
TRBV6-2/TRBV6-3	TRBJ2-7	.	.	TGTGCCAGCAGTTACTCGACTGGGACTCTTATTCAGGGCTACGAGCAGTACTTC	CASSYSTGTLIQGYEQYF
TRBV7-2	TRBJ2-3	TRBD2	.	TGTGCTAGCAACGGGGGGGGTACAGCAGATACGCAGTATTTT	CASNGGGTADTQYF
TRBV5-1	TRBJ2-3	.	.	TGCGCCAGCAGCGTGTTAGCGCTAGATACGCAGTATTTT	CASSVLALDTQYF
TRBV20-1	TRBJ2-5	.	.	TGCAGTGCTAGAGTGGCGGGGACCGATGAGCAGTACTTC	CSARVAGTDEQYF
TRBV10-2	TRBJ2-7	.	once	TGCGCCAGCAGGCCAGTTACCCCCTACGAGCAGTACTTC	CASRPVTPYEQYF
TRBV6-1	TRBJ2-3	TRBD2	.	TGTGCCAGCAGGACTAGCGGGAGGCGAGTCTTCCCAGATACGCAGTATTTT	CASRTSGRRVFPDTQYF
TRBV18	TRBJ2-3	.	.	TGTGCCAGCTCACAGACATCCACAGATACGCAGTATTTT	CASSQTSTDTQYF
TRBV12-3/TRBV12-4	TRBJ1-2	.	few	TGTGCCAGCAGTCAAGACAGGCCGTACGGCTACACCTTC	CASSQDRPYGYTF
TRBV6-5	TRBJ2-7	TRBD1	.	TGTGCCAGCAGCAGAGACAGGGTCTACGTGCAGTACTTC	CASSRDRVYVQYF
TRBV29-1	TRBJ2-5	.	once	TGCAACGTTGAAGGTGGAGCTCAAGAGACCCAGTACTTC	CNVEGGAQETQYF
TRBV12-3/TRBV12-4	TRBJ2-5	.	few	TGTGCCAGCAGTTTGCGACACAAAGAGACCCAGTACTTC	CASSLRHKETQYF
TRBV28	TRBJ2-7	.	few	TGTGCCAGCAGTCCCTCACACCCTCCCTACGAGCAGTACTTC	CASSPSHPPYEQYF
TRBV6-6	TRBJ2-2	TRBD2	few	TGTGCCAGCAGGACTAGCGGGAGGAGCACCGGGGAGCTGTTTTTT	CASRTSGRSTGELFF
TRBV3-1	TRBJ2-1	.	.	TGTGCCAGCAGCCCGACAAGAGGTAAAGAGCAGTTCTTC	CASSPTRGKEQFF
TRBV7-3	TRBJ2-5	.	.	TGTGCCAGCGGCTTATCGCTTATAGAGACCCAGTACTTC	CASGLSLIETQYF
TRBV2	TRBJ1-2	TRBD1	few	TGTGCCAGCAGTGGCCCGGACAGGGCGCGGTATGGCTACACCTTC	CASSGPDRARYGYTF
TRBV2	TRBJ1-5	.	.	TGTGCCAGCGCCAGGGTCAATCAGCCCCAGCATTTT	CASARVNQPQHF
TRBV5-1	TRBJ2-1	.	few	TGCGCCAGCAGCTTCTGGACGGAAAATGAGCAGTTCTTC	CASSFWTENEQFF
TRBV12-3/TRBV12-4	TRBJ2-1	TRBD2	.	TGTGCCAGCAGTTTGACTCGGGGGGGAGTTTCCCTAAATCAGCAGTTCTTC	CASSLTRGGVSLNQQFF
TRBV2	TRBJ2-3	TRBD2	.	TGTGCCAGCAGTGAACGAGCGGGAGGCCGGGATACGCAGTATTTT	CASSERAGGRDTQYF
TRBV12-3/TRBV12-4	TRBJ2-5	.	few	TGTGCCAGCACTCAGGTGGTTGGGGAGACCCAGTACTTC	CASTQVVGETQYF
TRBV3-1	TRBJ2-6	TRBD1	.	TGTGCCAGCAGCCCTATTCCGGGACAGGGGCGCTCTGGGGCCAACGTCCTGACTTTC	CASSPIPGQGRSGANVLTF